This T cell receptor (beta chain) was retrieved from a study of blood T cell repertoires in COVID-19 (dated by TCRdb to about 2020). As for the study more broadly: Samples from collaborators originated in the United States, Italy and Spain and spanned both the acute and convalescent phases of COVID-19. The prospective study material was composed of cDNA or gDNA derived from T cells, B-cell-depleted T cells, or PBMCs. The dataset comprised deeply sampled blood TCRbeta repertoires from subjects exposed to, actively infected with, or recovered from COVID-19. Sample metadata almost always included a de-identified subject ID, COVID-19 status, age in years and sex. The samples were drawn from two sources: the first 160 participants of the ongoing ImmuneRACE study, and 1,000 to 1,500 subjects contributed by 6 global collaborators. Where available, HLA class I and class II types were obtained from metadata supplied by the sample provider rather than from assay-based typing. A freely available public database, intended as a resource for researchers studying the immune response to SARS-CoV-2, is where the repertoires were released. Overall results and qualifications from the work: How much clinical and demographic metadata was included differed by source and by participant, and the metadata was provided uncurated.

One collaborating source in Seattle enrolled patients during active infection and followed them longitudinally through the course of disease. Collaborating institutions collected whole blood in K2EDTA tubes following their own protocols. For TCRbeta analysis, collaborators shipped samples in one of three forms: frozen whole blood, isolated PBMCs, or DNA extracted from either of those sample types. V trim: 5 bases; J trim: 3 bases; unmatched bases: 5. The CDR3 runs 16 amino acids, cysteine and phenylalanine included. Of all the DNA, just the CDR3 is kept, 48 bases in frame from base 1. Looking up the germline V gene yields CDR1 SGHTA and CDR2 FQGNSA. A remark on this clone: The clone's antigen remains unknown. No much larger clone is present one base from it, and per-base qualities are unavailable.

The immunoSEQ Assay, a bias-controlled multiplex PCR, was used to amplify TCRbeta CDR3 regions from genomic DNA. In the authors' own workflow: The number of nucleated cells in each sample was estimated from the amplification of reference gene primers within the assay. Sequence reads were collapsed and filtered to measure the absolute abundance of every unique TCRbeta CDR3 rearrangement. For each sample, productive Simpson clonality was calculated as the square root of Simpson's diversity index over productive rearrangements. As stored in TCRdb, this immuneACCESS dataset retains in-frame rearrangements with V and J assigned. A fraction of the clones does not appear; measured against another copy, unresolved V genes explain less than half of the discrepancy, and the remainder lacks a known reason. That table is the source of V, J and clone size, and D and trimming were worked out from the DNA. This sample lists nearly 250,000 clones; around 86% were detected once. The ten largest clones add up to over 5.5% of the sample.

This TCR came from a woman over 75 with COVID-19, enrolled during active disease. The V and J genes are TRBV7-2 and TRBJ2-2, with TRBD2 matching 11 junction bases. The sequencing input was peripheral blood. For the CDR3, the sequence is CASSPLAGGHTGELFF. The sequence in DNA is TGTGCCAGCAGCCCCTTAGCGGGGGGGCACACCGGGGAGCTGTTTTTT.